These 14 T cell receptor beta chains were all obtained from the same sample, sequenced in a study of T cells after yellow fever vaccination. TCRdb independently ran MiXCR on the 5' RACE reads; one entry per CDR3 protein. The top ten clones hold about 3% of a sample with 300,000 to 400,000 distinct CDR3 sequences, approximately 12% of them seen once. The material was CD4+ T cells sorted from PBMCs, obtained 15 days after the yellow fever booster vaccination. These receptors were obtained from a man aged 18 to 30 who received the YFV17D yellow fever vaccine.

The V call is TRBV29-1, the J call TRBJ1-5; D unclear. This CDR3 contains 13 residues. V was clipped by 4 bases and J by 0 bases, with 7 bases between them. Germline lookup yields CDR1 SQVTM and CDR2 ANQGSEA. Written as DNA, the CDR3 is TGCAGCGTTGTCGTTTCTAGCAATCAGCCCCAGCATTTT. It encodes CSVVVSSNQPQHF.

This clonotype was seen a handful of times. The V and J genes are TRBV5-1 and TRBJ2-3; TRBD1 agrees at 9 bases. The CDR3 spans 15 residues. In germline, CDR1 is SGHRS, CDR2 YFSETQ. Unmatched junction bases numbered 6, after V lost 1 base and J lost 6 bases. The chain's CDR3 is CASSLWTGAEDTQYF. The CDR3 DNA sequence: TGCGCCAGCAGCTTGTGGACAGGGGCGGAGGATACGCAGTATTTT.

The CDR3 protein is CASSLEGGLGQPQHF. For the CDR3, the DNA is TGTGCCAGCAGCTTAGAGGGAGGGTTGGGTCAGCCCCAGCATTTT. The genes are TRBV7-9 and TRBJ1-5; D unclear. Between the trimmed V and J ends, which lost 1 base and 6 bases, there was a span of 13 bases. The CDR3 contains 15 residues. From germline, CDR1 is SEHNR and CDR2 FQNEAQ (reference sequence).

The table lists this clonotype with many counts. The chain has TRBV20-1 and TRBJ2-2; the D gene is possibly TRBD1 (6 bases). The CDR3 sequence is 15 residues long. The germline V and J ends were trimmed by 1 base and 0 bases, with 9 bases remaining between them. Germline values: CDR1 DFQATT, CDR2 SNEGSKA (reference sequence). CDR3 loop: CSARAGVSNTGELFF. The CDR3, as DNA: TGCAGTGCTAGAGCAGGGGTCTCGAACACCGGGGAGCTGTTTTTT.

The gene calls are TRBV6-5 and TRBJ2-1; 7 bases align to TRBD2. V dropped 2 bases and J dropped 7; count of bases not matched to a gene: 8. Per the germline V gene, CDR1 is MNHEY and CDR2 is SVGAGI. The CDR3 totals 15 residues. CDR3 sequence (DNA): TGTGCCAGCAGTTACAGCCCGAGGACTAGGAATGAGCAGTTCTTC. As protein: CASSYSPRTRNEQFF.

The rearrangement links TRBV7-2 to TRBJ1-1, with 10 nucleotides matching TRBD1. Germline V gene lookup returns CDR1 SGHTA and CDR2 FQGNSA. The CDR3 loop spans 14 amino acids. With 3 bases clipped from V and 8 bases from J, the junction kept 6 bases outside the gene matches. The CDR3 region is CASSFTTGGREAFF. CDR3 sequence (DNA): TGTGCCAGCAGCTTCACGACAGGGGGCAGGGAAGCTTTCTTT.

In its sample, this clonotype was seen a few times. The chain is built from TRBV25-1 and TRBJ1-1; TRBD1 might be the D (5 bases). CDR1 and CDR2 (germline): MGHDK, SYGVNS. CDR3 length: 13 residues. V shed 5 bases and J shed 7 bases, with 14 bases lying between them. This chain's CDR3 is CASSREGRLEAFF. The CDR3 nucleotides are TGTGCCAGCAGTCGAGAGGGACGTCTTGAAGCTTTCTTT.

The rearrangement joins TRBV20-1 to TRBJ1-2; tentative D call: TRBD1 (5 bases). This CDR3 has 13 residues. CDR1 and CDR2 (germline): DFQATT, SNEGSKA (reference sequence). V shed 5 bases and J shed 7 bases, with 17 bases lying between them. In nucleotides, the CDR3 is TGCAGTGCTGGAGTTGGGGGTCCCTCTGGCTACACCTTC. Its translation is CSAGVGGPSGYTF.

This clonotype came up a few times. This rearrangement joins TRBV7-3 to TRBJ2-6; D is unclear. In germline, CDR1 is SGHTA, CDR2 FQGTGA. The CDR3 is made up of 18 amino acids. Trimming removed 2 bases from V and 0 bases from J, with 14 bases in between. CDR3 in amino acids: CASSLYPRTGSGANVLTF. The CDR3 nucleotides read TGTGCCAGCAGCTTATACCCAAGGACGGGCTCTGGGGCCAACGTCCTGACTTTC.

The chain combines TRBV29-1 with TRBJ2-3; either TRBD1 or TRBD2 may supply D (6 bases each). The CDR3 is 13 residues long. Trimming cost V 3 bases and J 4 bases, with 11 bases left between them. Germline CDR1 reads SQVTM; CDR2 reads ANQGSEA. The CDR3 sequence: CSVDRRGADTQYF. CDR3 DNA sequence: TGCAGCGTTGACAGAAGGGGGGCAGATACGCAGTATTTT.

This clonotype turned up a few times. The chain carries TRBV11-3 and TRBJ2-2; 9 bases are a match to TRBD1. Trimming took 4 bases from V and 6 from J; bases not matched to a gene: 6. The CDR3 totals 15 residues. The germline V gene encodes CDR1 SGHNT and CDR2 YENEEA. The CDR3 is CASSSDRGGAGELFF. CDR3 coding DNA: TGTGCCAGCAGCTCGGACAGGGGCGGCGCCGGGGAGCTGTTTTTT.

The chain links TRBV5-4 to TRBJ2-3, with 8 bases fitting TRBD1. V gave up 3 bases and J gave up 8 bases; unmatched junction bases: 2. The CDR3 loop spans 12 amino acids. Germline V gene lookup returns CDR1 SGHNT and CDR2 YYREEE (reference sequence). This chain's CDR3 is CASSSTGGTQYF. In DNA form, the CDR3 reads TGTGCCAGCAGCTCAACAGGGGGTACGCAGTATTTT.

The chain combines TRBV11-2 with TRBJ2-7; D is ambiguous. This CDR3 has 15 residues. Germline V CDR1 and CDR2: SGHAT, FQNNGV. The germline V and J ends were trimmed by 4 bases and 3 bases, with 16 bases remaining between them. This chain's CDR3 is CASSSPTSTIYEQYF. The CDR3 bases are TGTGCCAGCAGCTCCCCCACGTCTACCATCTACGAGCAGTACTTC.

This chain connects TRBV20-1 to TRBJ2-3, with D unclear. V lost 8 bases to trimming and J lost 2 bases, with 14 bases between them. Germline lookup yields CDR1 DFQATT and CDR2 SNEGSKA (reference sequence). The CDR3 consists of 13 residues. The CDR3 loop reads CSSTINATDTQYF. CDR3 sequence (DNA): TGCAGTTCTACGATAAACGCCACAGATACGCAGTATTTT.